These 18 T cell receptor beta chains share one sample of origin, sequenced in a study of T cells in tuberculosis (dated by TCRdb to 2017 to 2018). The library was made by the immunoSEQ multiplex PCR assay. Imported from immuneACCESS, the table was reduced by TCRdb to in-frame sequences with V and J called. These copies leave out some clones; in studies compared against another copy, an unresolved V gene accounts for under half, and the cause of the remainder is not known. The table for this sample lists tens of thousands of clones; 92% of them were counted only once. The top ten constitute more than 6% of the sample. Read against the paper, the sample's time point label means: new active TB diagnosis, blood taken before or within 7 days of starting treatment. The sample here was PBMCs, taken at tuberculosis diagnosis. These receptors all come from an adult with tuberculosis. Some clones in this sample may be carry-over from other donors' samples.

The chain links TRBV4-1 to TRBJ1-5, with D tentatively TRBD1 (6 bases). The germline gives CDR1 MGHRA, CDR2 YSYEKL. Between the trimmed V and J ends, which lost 1 base and 0 bases, there was a span of 10 bases. The length of the CDR3 is 16 residues. In DNA, the CDR3 is TGCGCCAGCAGCCAAGTACAGGGCCCTAGCAATCAGCCCCAGCATTTT. Protein: CASSQVQGPSNQPQHF.

This clone was counted a single time. J is TRBJ2-1 and V is TRBV27; 9 bases are a match to TRBD1. The V and J ends lost 8 bases and 4 bases, in that order; junction bases with no gene match: 9. The CDR3 sequence is 15 residues long. Germline V gene lookup returns CDR1 MNHEY and CDR2 SMNVEV (reference sequence). The CDR3: CASHTGTGYYNEQFF. The DNA of the CDR3 is TGTGCCAGCCATACCGGGACAGGGTATTACAATGAGCAGTTCTTC.

The gene calls are TRBV19 and TRBJ2-1, with 16 positions matching TRBD2. Germline V gene lookup returns CDR1 LNHDA and CDR2 SQIVND (reference sequence). The trim removed 6 bases at V and 5 bases at J, leaving 13 bases unmatched. The CDR3 extends over 19 amino acids. The CDR3 region is CASRAYGTSGGVTNNEQFF. As DNA, the CDR3 is TGTGCCAGTAGGGCATATGGGACTAGCGGGGGGGTGACGAACAATGAGCAGTTCTTC.

The chain joins TRBV19 to TRBJ2-7; 11 nucleotides match TRBD2. CDR1 is LNHDA, CDR2 SQIVND, per germline (reference sequence). The CDR3 has 15 amino acids. J lost 6 bases, V lost 0 bases, and 4 bases had no gene match. The CDR3 spells CASSIDLGLAGEQYF. CDR3 DNA: TGTGCCAGTAGTATAGATCTAGGACTAGCGGGCGAGCAGTACTTC.

The V and J genes are TRBV30 and TRBJ1-3; D unclear. This CDR3 is 11 amino acids long. Trimming cost V 4 bases and J 3 bases, with 4 bases left between them. The germline V gene has CDR1 GTSNPN and CDR2 SVGIG (reference sequence). The CDR3 reads CAWTIGNTIYF. CDR3 DNA: TGTGCCTGGACTATTGGAAACACCATATATTTT. Supplemented by reference TRBV30 and TRBJ1-3, the full variable domain reads SQTIHQWPATLVQPVGSPLSLECTVEGTSNPNLYWYRQAAGRGLQLLFYSVGIGQISSEVPQNLSASRPQDRQFILSSKKLLLSDSGFYLCAWTIGNTIYFGEGSWLTVV.

This clone was recorded only once. This sequence joins TRBV30 and TRBJ2-1, with D unclear. The V and J ends lost 3 bases and 6 bases respectively, with 6 bases between them. CDR1 GTSNPN and CDR2 SVGIG come from the germline V gene (reference sequence). The CDR3 has 11 amino acids. Here the CDR3 DNA reads TGTGCCTGGAGCCTTAGCAATGAGCAGTTCTTC. Translating gives CAWSLSNEQFF. Full variable domain (remainder filled in from reference TRBV30 and TRBJ2-1): SQTIHQWPATLVQPVGSPLSLECTVEGTSNPNLYWYRQAAGRGLQLLFYSVGIGQISSEVPQNLSASRPQDRQFILSSKKLLLSDSGFYLCAWSLSNEQFFGPGTRLTVL.

The chain couples TRBV13 to TRBJ1-1; perhaps TRBD1 as D (6 bases). The CDR3 runs to 14 residues. Germline lookup yields CDR1 PRHDT and CDR2 FYEKMQ (reference sequence). V shed 5 bases and J shed 4 bases, with 14 bases lying between them. The DNA for the CDR3 is TGTGCCAGCAGCCATGGAAGGGGGGGCACTGAAGCTTTCTTT. Its translation is CASSHGRGGTEAFF. Together with reference TRBV13 and TRBJ1-1, the CDR3 gives the full variable domain: AAGVIQSPRHLIKEKRETATLKCYPIPRHDTVYWYQQGPGQDPQFLISFYEKMQSDKGSIPDRFSAQQFSDYHSELNMSSLELGDSALYFCASSHGRGGTEAFFGQGTRLTVV.

This rearrangement joins TRBV10-3 to TRBJ2-7, with TRBD2 identical over 7 bases. V lost 0 bases to trimming and J lost 7 bases; unmatched junction nucleotides: 0. CDR3 length: 12 residues. The germline V gene encodes CDR1 ENHRY and CDR2 SYGVKD. The CDR3 reads CAISESGGEQYF. Here the CDR3 DNA reads TGTGCCATCAGTGAGTCGGGAGGGGAGCAGTACTTC.

This clone was seen a single time. V gene TRBV11-3 combines with J gene TRBJ2-5, with 8 bases identical to TRBD2. The CDR3 totals 16 residues. Germline trimming cut 5 bases from V and 3 bases from J; bases unmatched to any gene: 11. Germline V gene lookup returns CDR1 SGHNT and CDR2 YENEEA. The CDR3 is CASSQRERGTKETQYF. For the CDR3, the DNA is TGTGCCAGCAGCCAGAGGGAGCGGGGGACTAAAGAGACCCAGTACTTC. Variable domain in full (rest from reference TRBV11-3 and TRBJ2-5): EAGVVQSPRYKIIEKKQPVAFWCNPISGHNTLYWYLQNLGQGPELLIRYENEEAVDDSQLPKDRFSAERLKGVDSTLKIQPAELGDSAVYLCASSQRERGTKETQYFGPGTRLLVL.

J is TRBJ1-6 and V is TRBV23-1, with 8 bases fitting TRBD1. TRBV23-1 is sorted into the ORF group, with uncertain function. CDR3 size: 18 residues. The junction had 11 bases not matched to a gene; V was cut back by 2 bases and J by 5 bases. Here the CDR3 reads CASSQLAPTGANNSPLHF. In DNA form, the CDR3 reads TGCGCCAGCAGTCAACTGGCCCCGACAGGGGCCAATAATTCACCCCTCCACTTT.

This chain links TRBV5-1 with TRBJ1-1; D is possibly TRBD1 (5 bases). The CDR3 loop spans 12 amino acids. The V gene's germline CDR1 is SGHRS and CDR2 YFSETQ. V was trimmed by 4 bases and J by 5 bases, leaving 9 bases between them. The CDR3 loop is CASSRDLTEAFF. DNA of the CDR3: TGCGCCAGCAGCCGGGACTTAACTGAAGCTTTCTTT.

This clone was found once. V is TRBV7-9 and J is TRBJ1-2; 7 bases match TRBD1. Trimming at V came to 3 bases and at J to 1 base, leaving 5 bases not matched to a gene. CDR3 size: 15 residues. CDR1 and CDR2 (germline): SEHNR, FQNEAQ (reference sequence). The CDR3 DNA sequence: TGTGCCAGCAGCTTCGAGACAGGGTATAACTATGGCTACACCTTC. It is translated as CASSFETGYNYGYTF.

The V and J genes are TRBV9 and TRBJ2-2; TRBD1 matches at 7 bases. The CDR3 is 16 residues long. The V and J ends lost 4 bases and 3 bases, in that order; junction bases with no gene match: 9. The germline gives CDR1 SGDLS, CDR2 YYNGEE. CDR3 amino acids: CASSSRQGTDTGELFF. As DNA, the CDR3 is TGTGCCAGCAGCTCGAGACAGGGAACGGACACCGGGGAGCTGTTTTTT.

The CDR3: CASSTGTGLGGYGYTF. CDR3 nucleotides: TGCGCCAGCAGCACCGGGACAGGGCTTGGGGGCTATGGCTACACCTTC. The chain has TRBV5-1 and TRBJ1-2; 9 nucleotides align to TRBD1. V dropped 4 bases and J dropped 4; count of bases not matched to a gene: 11. This CDR3 is 16 amino acids long. Germline V gives CDR1 SGHRS, CDR2 YFSETQ.

The chain combines TRBV11-2 with TRBJ1-3, with TRBD1 identical over 8 bases. The CDR3 contains 15 residues. Germline V gives CDR1 SGHAT, CDR2 FQNNGV. J lost 7 bases, V lost 1 base, and 6 bases had no gene match. This chain's CDR3 is CASSLADRVGNTIYF. Written as DNA, the CDR3 is TGTGCCAGCAGCTTAGCGGACAGGGTTGGCAACACCATATATTTT.

V is TRBV5-1 and J is TRBJ1-2, with 7 bases identical to TRBD1. Trimming took 0 bases from V and 3 from J; bases not matched to a gene: 2. Germline assignment: CDR1 SGHRS and CDR2 YFSETQ. The CDR3 runs to 14 residues. CDR3 protein: CASSLVQGDYGYTF. In DNA form, the CDR3 reads TGCGCCAGCAGCTTGGTGCAGGGGGACTATGGCTACACCTTC.

The rearrangement uses TRBV6-5 and TRBJ2-7, with D perhaps matching TRBD1 (5 bases). CDR1 and CDR2 from the germline V gene are MNHEY and SVGAGI. This CDR3 contains 15 residues. Deletions cut 5 bases from V and 1 base from J, with 15 bases between. The CDR3 loop is CASSKTGILSYEQYF. The CDR3 DNA sequence: TGTGCCAGCAGTAAAACAGGTATATTGTCCTACGAGCAGTACTTC.

The chain joins TRBV5-1 to TRBJ1-5; TRBD1 matches at 9 bases. This CDR3 region has 15 residues. Germline CDR1 reads SGHRS; CDR2 reads YFSETQ. The V and J ends lost 4 bases and 1 base, in that order; junction bases with no gene match: 3. The CDR3 spells CASSPGTGSNQPQHF. The CDR3 DNA reads TGCGCCAGCAGCCCCGGGACAGGGAGCAATCAGCCCCAGCATTTT.